Below, 7 T cell receptor beta chains from the same sample are listed, as sequenced in a study of B cell selection in AIRE deficiency. Conventional CD4 T cells were sorted as CD4+CD127+ cells. The data were produced by immunoSEQ multiplex PCR, yet TCRdb's version contains in-frame clones alone and is incomplete. This sample yields over 20,000 clones, of which approximately 97% are seen a single time; roughly 0.3% belongs to the top ten. Sample: conventional CD4+ T cells sorted from PBMCs. Receptors originate from a human donor with AIRE deficiency.

J is TRBJ2-2 and V is TRBV4-3, with D tentatively TRBD1 (5 bases). Between the trimmed V and J ends, which lost 0 bases and 4 bases, there was a span of 9 bases. The CDR3 runs 15 residues. Per the germline V gene, CDR1 is LGHNA and CDR2 is YSLEER. DNA of the CDR3: TGCGCCAGCAGCCAAGATGCCAGGGCCACCGGGGAGCTGTTTTTT. Translated: CASSQDARATGELFF.

The gene calls are TRBV6-1 and TRBJ1-2; D call uncertain. CDR1 is MNHNS and CDR2 is SASEGT in the germline V gene. The V gene lost 7 bases and the J gene lost 7 bases, with 10 bases spanning the gap. The CDR3 is 11 amino acids. CDR3 sequence reads: CASTNGVGYTF. The DNA of the CDR3 is TGTGCCAGCACCAACGGGGTTGGCTACACCTTC.

This clone was seen just once. V usage is TRBV6-5 and J usage is TRBJ1-2; maybe TRBD1 (5 bases). Germline loops: CDR1 MNHEY, CDR2 SVGAGI. This CDR3 spans 14 amino acids. V dropped 0 bases and J dropped 4 bases, with 9 bases sitting between them. The CDR3 DNA is TGTGCCAGCAGTTACTCGGGGGTTCGCTATGGCTACACCTTC. This gives the protein CASSYSGVRYGYTF.

V usage is TRBV10-3 and J usage is TRBJ1-2; no clear D. Germline V gene lookup returns CDR1 ENHRY and CDR2 SYGVKD. The CDR3 length is 14 residues. The ends were cut back, 4 bases at V and 6 bases at J, with 15 bases in the middle. CDR3 sequence: CAISARNSFHGYTF. The CDR3 bases are TGTGCCATCAGTGCCCGTAACAGTTTTCATGGCTACACCTTC.

The CDR3 sequence: CASSLDGGRGLTDTQYF. The CDR3, as DNA: TGTGCCAGCAGCTTAGATGGCGGGCGGGGCCTCACAGATACGCAGTATTTT. The chain couples TRBV11-3 to TRBJ2-3; a weak D match, TRBD2 (6 bases). V lost 0 bases and J lost 2, with 15 bases in between. Germline V CDR1 and CDR2: SGHNT, YENEEA. The CDR3 runs to 17 residues.

V is TRBV9 and J is TRBJ2-3; D unresolved. V was shortened by 0 bases and J by 6 bases, with 5 bases between the two germline ends. This CDR3 has 12 residues. CDR1 and CDR2 from the germline V gene are SGDLS and YYNGEE. The chain's CDR3 is CASSVDQDTQYF. CDR3 nucleotides: TGTGCCAGCAGCGTAGACCAGGATACGCAGTATTTT.

The rearrangement links TRBV15 to TRBJ2-1; 8 nucleotides agree with TRBD2. Per the germline V gene, CDR1 is LNHNV and CDR2 is YYDKDF (reference sequence). Losses at the gene ends were 0 bases for V and 6 bases for J; bases not matched to a gene: 4. There are 15 residues in the CDR3. The CDR3 DNA sequence: TGTGCCACCAGCAGAGATCGGAGCGGGAGCAATGAGCAGTTCTTC. Its translation is CATSRDRSGSNEQFF.